This T cell receptor (beta chain) was obtained from a study of spatial heterogeneity in lung cancer. Study details: Samples came from 72 TRACERx patients with untreated early-stage lung cancer. Where present, follow-up PBMC were sequenced a median of about 25 months after resection.

Trimming cost V 3 bases and J 0 bases; bases outside gene matches: 0. The germline gives CDR1 SQVTM, CDR2 ANQGSEA. The CDR3 length is 13 residues. This clonotype was observed many times. TCRdb re-analysed the 5' RACE reads in MiXCR, keeping a single row per CDR3 protein. The sample yields roughly 120,000 distinct CDR3 sequences, 9% to 15% seen once. This sample's time point: blood at routine non-recurrence follow-up after resection. Whole RNA obtained from tumor, nontumor lung or frozen PBMC underwent sequencing without sorting. V and J are TRBV29-1 and TRBJ1-2; 8 bases line up with TRBD1. This clonotype originated in a male donor with early-stage non-small cell lung cancer. This material consisted of PBMCs, taken at follow-up. The CDR3 DNA sequence: TGCAGCGTTGAGACAGGGGCTAACTATGGCTACACCTTC. This sequence encodes CSVETGANYGYTF.